The clone carrying this T cell receptor beta chain has only a few counts. No antigen is known for it. Sequencing was performed with immunoSEQ multiplex PCR; in TCRdb, only in-frame clones are kept and a portion is missing. The sample includes 2.3 million or so clones, just over 90% of them seen just once. The CDR3 totals 11 residues. With 3 bases removed from V and 7 bases from J, the gap between germline ends came to 9 bases. Germline values: CDR1 DFQATT, CDR2 SNEGSKA (reference sequence). These data originate in a study of shared clonotypes between healthy human individuals. Study-wide points: Sampling included only blood; tissue repertoires likely differ. Naive subsets typically showed greater estimated richness than memory subsets.

The healthy adult donors were HIV-negative and reported no recent acute infections or vaccinations. The chain carries TRBV20-1 and TRBJ1-1; D not resolved. The TCR sequence derives from a man aged 18 to 30 in good health. Some clones in this sample may be carry-over from other donors' samples. The material sequenced was naive CD4+ T cells from PBMCs. This sample's subset: CD45RA+ positively selected. CDR3 protein: CSASSEVEAFF. CDR3 nucleotide sequence: TGCAGTGCTAGTTCGGAAGTTGAAGCTTTCTTT.